A single sample gave rise to the 19 T cell receptor beta chains below, sequenced in a study of shared clonotypes between healthy human individuals. Sequencing was performed with immunoSEQ multiplex PCR; in TCRdb, only in-frame clones are kept and a portion is missing. This repertoire shows about 690,000 clones, about 90% found once; its top ten account for around a third. Sequences were obtained from memory CD8+ T cells from PBMCs. Subset defined: CD45RO+ cells pooled with CCR7-negative TemRA cells. These receptors came from a man aged 18 to 29 in good health. Some clones in this sample may be carry-over from other donors' samples.

The gene calls are TRBV6-1 and TRBJ1-2; weak D call: TRBD1 (5 bases). Trimming took off 6 bases at V and 4 bases at J, with 12 bases between the two ends. Looked up from germline, CDR1 is MNHNS and CDR2 is SASEGT. The CDR3 length is 13 residues. This chain's CDR3 is CASRADRGYGYTF. The CDR3 DNA reads TGTGCCAGCAGGGCCGACAGAGGCTATGGCTACACCTTC.

This chain connects TRBV4-3 to TRBJ1-1; 9 nucleotides agree with TRBD1. In germline, CDR1 is LGHNA, CDR2 YSLEER. V was clipped by 0 bases and J by 3 bases; unmatched bases: 2. The CDR3 extends over 15 amino acids. CDR3 sequence (DNA): TGCGCCAGCAGCCAAGATGACAGGGGGGACACTGAAGCTTTCTTT. This codes for CASSQDDRGDTEAFF.

The chain has TRBV12-5 and TRBJ1-2, with TRBD1 matching over 8 bases. V lost 5 bases to trimming and J lost 6 bases; unmatched junction nucleotides: 8. Germline loops: CDR1 LGHNT, CDR2 FRNRAP. The CDR3 spans 14 residues. The CDR3 DNA reads as TGTGCTAGTGGTCCGGACAGGGTAGGGGATGGCTACACCTTC. It yields the protein CASGPDRVGDGYTF.

This chain joins TRBV6-5 and TRBJ2-2; the D call may be TRBD1 or TRBD2 (6 bases each). Germline V gene sequence: CDR1 MNHEY, CDR2 SVGAGI. CDR3 size: 14 residues. V lost 5 bases, J lost 1 base, and 8 bases lay in between. For the CDR3, the DNA is TGTGCCAGCAGTAAGGGGGGGAACACCGGGGAGCTGTTTTTT. It yields the protein CASSKGGNTGELFF.

V and J are TRBV9 and TRBJ2-5, with 10 bases that match TRBD1. CDR1 is SGDLS and CDR2 is YYNGEE in the germline V gene. There are 16 residues in the CDR3. Trimming took 0 bases from V and 1 from J; bases not matched to a gene: 3. The DNA for the CDR3 is TGTGCCAGCAGCGTAGAGGACAGGGGGGGCCAAGAGACCCAGTACTTC. This translates into CASSVEDRGGQETQYF.

CDR3 amino acids: CASSSLPLLAVYNEQFF. CDR3 nucleotides: TGTGCCAGCAGTTCCCTGCCCCTGCTAGCGGTATACAATGAGCAGTTCTTC. The genes are TRBV27 and TRBJ2-1, with TRBD2 identical over 7 bases. The CDR3 runs to 17 residues. J was trimmed by 4 bases and V by 4 bases; bases with no gene match: 13. The germline CDR1 and CDR2 sequences are MNHEY and SMNVEV (reference sequence).

This clone was detected a few times. The chain carries TRBV27 and TRBJ1-5; no reliable D call. In germline, CDR1 is MNHEY, CDR2 SMNVEV (reference sequence). The CDR3 extends over 15 amino acids. V was pared by 2 bases and J by 1 base, with 9 bases between. The DNA of the CDR3 is TGTGCCAGCAGTTTAGGCCCTGACAGCAATCAGCCCCAGCATTTT. The encoded protein is CASSLGPDSNQPQHF.

The rearrangement joins TRBV6-1 to TRBJ2-1; the D gene could be TRBD1 or TRBD2 (5 bases each). V was clipped by 6 bases and J by 12 bases, with 12 bases between them. Per germline, CDR1 MNHNS and CDR2 SASEGT. The CDR3 covers 11 residues. The CDR3: CASSRGDLQFF. Here the CDR3 DNA reads TGTGCCAGCAGCAGAGGGGACCTGCAGTTCTTC.

The V gene is TRBV10-3, the J gene TRBJ1-1, with 8 positions matching TRBD1. The CDR3 loop spans 17 amino acids. Germline CDR1 ENHRY, CDR2 SYGVKD. V gave up 2 bases and J gave up 2 bases; unmatched junction bases: 10. The CDR3 region has the DNA TGTGCCATCAGTGAGGGCAGGGGGCGAGAGGTCAACACTGAAGCTTTCTTT. Protein product: CAISEGRGREVNTEAFF.

The chain carries TRBV27 and TRBJ2-5; no reliable D call. CDR1 is MNHEY, CDR2 SMNVEV, per germline (reference sequence). The CDR3 length is 12 residues. V was pared by 2 bases and J by 2 bases, with 3 bases between. The CDR3 region is CASSLLQETQYF. As DNA, the CDR3 is TGTGCCAGCAGTTTACTACAAGAGACCCAGTACTTC.

Written as DNA, the CDR3 is TGTGCCAGCAGCCAAGATTGGCGGAGGGGGGATGAGCAGTTCTTC. It specifies CASSQDWRRGDEQFF. The chain carries TRBV4-2 and TRBJ2-1; D possibly matches TRBD1 or TRBD2 (6 bases each). Trimming removed 0 bases at V and 8 bases at J, with 14 bases between. This CDR3 has 15 amino acids. CDR1 is LGHNA and CDR2 is YNFKEQ in the germline V gene.

The chain is built from TRBV13 and TRBJ1-4; D gene uncertain. The CDR3 loop spans 16 amino acids. Germline CDR1 is PRHDT and CDR2 is FYEKMQ (reference sequence). The ends were cut back, 3 bases at V and 0 bases at J, with 11 bases in the middle. The CDR3 loop reads CASSFRANPTNEKLFF. Here the CDR3 DNA reads TGTGCCAGCAGCTTCCGGGCAAATCCAACTAATGAAAAACTGTTTTTT.

The chain uses TRBV5-6 and TRBJ2-5, with 9 nucleotides matching TRBD2. The CDR3 runs to 17 residues. With V trimmed by 4 bases and J by 4 bases, 14 bases remained unmatched. From germline, CDR1 is SGHDT and CDR2 YYEEEE. This CDR3 reads CASSLWGGRALGETQYF. The DNA for the CDR3 is TGTGCCAGCAGCCTGTGGGGCGGGAGGGCCTTGGGAGAGACCCAGTACTTC.

This chain connects TRBV28 to TRBJ2-3; D might be TRBD1 or TRBD2, each matching 5 bases. The V gene lost 3 bases and the J gene lost 1 base, with 14 bases spanning the gap. Germline V lookup: CDR1 MDHEN, CDR2 SYDVKM. The CDR3 loop spans 16 amino acids. The CDR3 region is CASSFGTPSGTDTQYF. DNA of the CDR3: TGTGCCAGCAGTTTCGGGACGCCCTCGGGCACAGATACGCAGTATTTT.

As for this clone: Sequence at one end of the junction differs from germline and may be a read error. The chain combines TRBV4-3 with TRBJ1-2, with D unresolved. Germline assignment: CDR1 LGHNA and CDR2 YSLEER. CDR3 length equals 16 residues. CDR3 DNA: TGCGCCAGCAGCCAAGATTTGGGAAAATTTCGTACGGGCTGCACCTTC. It specifies CASSQDLGKFRTGCTF.

V and J are TRBV9 and TRBJ2-2; D remains unclear. CDR3 length equals 13 residues. Germline CDR1 is SGDLS and CDR2 is YYNGEE. Trimming took off 7 bases at V and 1 base at J, with 8 bases between the two ends. The CDR3 loop reads CASRKGNTGELFF. CDR3 DNA: TGTGCCAGCCGGAAGGGGAACACCGGGGAGCTGTTTTTT.

V gene TRBV7-9 combines with J gene TRBJ1-1; 12 bases match TRBD1. The germline V gene has CDR1 SEHNR and CDR2 FQNEAQ (reference sequence). The V gene end was trimmed by 6 bases and the J gene end by 6 bases; junction bases not matched to a gene: 14. The CDR3 loop spans 17 amino acids. The CDR3 region is CASSPVRGQGAGAEAFF. The DNA of the CDR3 is TGTGCCAGCAGTCCAGTCCGGGGACAGGGGGCGGGTGCTGAAGCTTTCTTT.

The genes are TRBV2 and TRBJ2-5; D remains unclear. Germline assignment: CDR1 SNHLY and CDR2 FYNNEI. The CDR3 covers 17 residues. V dropped 1 base and J dropped 2 bases, with 17 bases sitting between them. CDR3 coding DNA: TGTGCCAGCAGTGAAGTGTACCGGGCAGCCTCACAAGAGACCCAGTACTTC. Its protein product is CASSEVYRAASQETQYF.

This chain uses TRBV5-1 with TRBJ1-1, with unresolved D. This CDR3 contains 12 residues. Germline V gives CDR1 SGHRS, CDR2 YFSETQ. V shed 7 bases and J shed 4 bases, with 11 bases lying between them. The CDR3 nucleotides read TGCGCCAGCTCCGGCGGTACCACTGAAGCTTTCTTT. This gives the protein CASSGGTTEAFF.